These 23 T cell receptor beta chains were all obtained from the same sample, sequenced in a study of graft-versus-host responses after intestinal transplantation. No antigen has been assigned to these receptors. Produced via immunoSEQ multiplex PCR; TCRdb's table is partial and in-frame only. The sample includes around 120,000 clones, about 95% of them seen just once. The sequences come from unstimulated CD8+ T cells sorted from spleen or lymph node cells, collected before intestinal transplant. These receptors originate from a human donor who received an intestinal transplant.

V is TRBV9 and J is TRBJ1-5; D unresolved. The CDR3 spans 15 residues. Trimming removed 0 bases from V and 2 bases from J, with 9 bases in between. CDR1 and CDR2 (germline): SGDLS, YYNGEE. The DNA for the CDR3 is TGTGCCAGCAGCGTAGGGCCCCTCGGCAATCAGCCCCAGCATTTT. Protein: CASSVGPLGNQPQHF.

The chain uses TRBV30 and TRBJ1-3; D call uncertain. Per the germline V gene, CDR1 is GTSNPN and CDR2 is SVGIG (reference sequence). Trimming stripped 8 bases from V and 0 bases from J, with 11 bases between. This CDR3 is built from 13 residues. The CDR3 is CAGTLGSGNTIYF. CDR3 sequence (DNA): TGTGCCGGAACCTTGGGCTCTGGAAACACCATATATTTT. The variable domain in full, with the rest retrieved from reference TRBV30 and TRBJ1-3, is SQTIHQWPATLVQPVGSPLSLECTVEGTSNPNLYWYRQAAGRGLQLLFYSVGIGQISSEVPQNLSASRPQDRQFILSSKKLLLSDSGFYLCAGTLGSGNTIYFGEGSWLTVV.

J is TRBJ2-1 and V is TRBV9, with 8 nucleotides matching TRBD2. V dropped 1 base and J dropped 4; count of bases not matched to a gene: 10. Germline CDR1 is SGDLS and CDR2 is YYNGEE. This CDR3 spans 17 amino acids. DNA of the CDR3: TGTGCCAGCAGCGTAAAGGCCGGACTAGCAGGTTACAATGAGCAGTTCTTC. Its translation: CASSVKAGLAGYNEQFF.

The gene calls are TRBV6-5 and TRBJ1-1, with 8 bases that match TRBD1. CDR1 and CDR2 (germline): MNHEY, SVGAGI. Trimming at V came to 0 bases and at J to 0 bases, leaving 3 bases not matched to a gene. This CDR3 has 16 residues. The CDR3 bases are TGTGCCAGCAGTTACTCTAAGGACAGGGTGAACACTGAAGCTTTCTTT. Translation: CASSYSKDRVNTEAFF.

This clone occurred once. The chain employs TRBV7-9 and TRBJ2-7, with a possible D match to TRBD1 (6 bases). Per germline, CDR1 SEHNR and CDR2 FQNEAQ (reference sequence). The CDR3 runs 14 residues. Trimming removed 5 bases at V and 4 bases at J, with 15 bases between. CDR3 region: CASSVTGHPYEQYF. Written as DNA, the CDR3 is TGTGCCAGCAGCGTTACGGGACACCCATACGAGCAGTACTTC.

This chain connects TRBV19 to TRBJ2-5; D unresolved. Germline V gene sequence: CDR1 LNHDA, CDR2 SQIVND (reference sequence). The CDR3 is 13 residues long. V dropped 3 bases and J dropped 4 bases, with 9 bases sitting between them. The CDR3: CASSMSPGETQYF. The DNA of the CDR3 is TGTGCCAGTAGTATGTCGCCAGGAGAGACCCAGTACTTC.

This clone was seen only once. The chain joins TRBV30 to TRBJ2-5, with 7 bases aligning to TRBD2. CDR1 GTSNPN and CDR2 SVGIG come from the germline V gene (reference sequence). The CDR3 is made up of 14 amino acids. Trimming at V came to 4 bases and at J to 5 bases, leaving 10 bases not matched to a gene. Here the CDR3 reads CAWNLGGGMETQYF. The CDR3 nucleotides read TGTGCCTGGAACCTCGGCGGGGGTATGGAGACCCAGTACTTC. Looking up the rest from reference TRBV30 and TRBJ2-5 gives the full variable domain: SQTIHQWPATLVQPVGSPLSLECTVEGTSNPNLYWYRQAAGRGLQLLFYSVGIGQISSEVPQNLSASRPQDRQFILSSKKLLLSDSGFYLCAWNLGGGMETQYFGPGTRLLVL.

The gene calls are TRBV19 and TRBJ2-7; 8 bases are a match to TRBD1. V shed 3 bases, J shed 2 bases, and the junction held 6 bases outside the gene matches. There are 15 residues in the CDR3. CDR1 and CDR2 from the germline V gene are LNHDA and SQIVND (reference sequence). As DNA, the CDR3 is TGTGCCAGTAGTATTCGGACAGGGTCCCCCTACGAGCAGTACTTC. This encodes CASSIRTGSPYEQYF.

This clone was counted once. This chain uses TRBV27 with TRBJ2-7; 7 bases fit TRBD2. V shed 3 bases and J 3 bases; nucleotides not matched to a gene: 8. The CDR3 totals 15 residues. In germline, CDR1 is MNHEY, CDR2 SMNVEV (reference sequence). The CDR3 sequence: CASSLSASGDYEQYF. Here the CDR3 DNA reads TGTGCCAGCAGTTTGTCCGCGAGCGGGGACTACGAGCAGTACTTC.

CDR3 loop: CASSQSYEQYF. The CDR3 region has the DNA TGTGCCAGCAGCCAATCCTACGAGCAGTACTTC. The gene calls are TRBV5-6 and TRBJ2-5; D unclear. The end of the DNA is better explained by TRBJ2-7, so the J call may be wrong. The germline CDR1 and CDR2 sequences are SGHDT and YYEEEE. CDR3 length: 11 residues.

CDR3 sequence reads: CASSPSSGIRVNEQFF. The CDR3 DNA is TGCGCCAGCAGCCCCTCCTCGGGGATTAGAGTAAATGAGCAGTTCTTC. V is TRBV4-1 and J is TRBJ2-1, with D perhaps TRBD2 (5 bases). CDR1 and CDR2 from the germline V gene are MGHRA and YSYEKL. Trimming pared 4 bases from V and 7 bases from J, leaving 20 bases between. The CDR3 is 16 residues long.

This chain uses TRBV9 with TRBJ1-5; D call uncertain. This CDR3 spans 14 amino acids. Trimming removed 4 bases from V and 4 bases from J, with 12 bases in between. The V gene's germline CDR1 is SGDLS and CDR2 YYNGEE. The CDR3 DNA is TGTGCCAGCAGCCCAAACGGGAGGAATCAGCCCCAGCATTTT. It is translated as CASSPNGRNQPQHF.

This clone has only a few counts. The chain carries TRBV28 and TRBJ1-1; 7 bases fit TRBD1. Germline lookup yields CDR1 MDHEN and CDR2 SYDVKM. The CDR3 extends over 14 amino acids. Unmatched junction bases numbered 5, after V lost 6 bases and J lost 1 base. CDR3 coding DNA: TGTGCCAGCAGCCGACAGGGTCCGAACACTGAAGCTTTCTTT. Translated, it gives CASSRQGPNTEAFF.

This rearrangement joins TRBV29-1 to TRBJ2-7, with D maybe TRBD1 (5 bases). The V and J ends lost 2 bases and 2 bases respectively, with 7 bases between them. Germline V gives CDR1 SQVTM, CDR2 ANQGSEA. This CDR3 is 12 amino acids long. The CDR3 loop reads CSVEQGPYEQYF. CDR3 nucleotide sequence: TGCAGCGTTGAACAGGGCCCCTACGAGCAGTACTTC.

V usage is TRBV7-6 and J usage is TRBJ1-5; 7 bases are a match to TRBD1. Germline V gene data show CDR1 as SGHVS and CDR2 as FNYEAQ. The CDR3 covers 17 residues. V shed 5 bases, J shed 0 bases, and the junction held 10 bases outside the gene matches. The CDR3 loop is CASSPAGTDYSNQPQHF. The CDR3, as DNA: TGTGCCAGCAGCCCAGCGGGGACAGATTATAGCAATCAGCCCCAGCATTTT.

The chain employs TRBV9 and TRBJ1-2; TRBD1 is a possible D gene (5 bases). The CDR3 sequence is 14 residues long. The ends were cut back, 3 bases at V and 4 bases at J, with 13 bases in the middle. Germline values: CDR1 SGDLS, CDR2 YYNGEE. CDR3 sequence reads: CASSGVRDSYGYTF. The DNA of the CDR3 is TGTGCCAGCAGCGGCGTCCGGGACTCCTATGGCTACACCTTC.

The V gene is TRBV30, the J gene TRBJ1-1, with 7 bases lining up with TRBD1. The CDR3 is 14 residues long. V trimming: 3 bases; J trimming: 4 bases; junction bases outside the gene matches: 8. Germline values: CDR1 GTSNPN, CDR2 SVGIG (reference sequence). CDR3 sequence: CAWSPSGGGTEAFF. CDR3 bases: TGTGCCTGGAGCCCGTCAGGGGGAGGCACTGAAGCTTTCTTT.

This chain connects TRBV27 to TRBJ2-7, with D maybe TRBD1 (7 bases). Trimming removed 5 bases from V and 5 bases from J, with 16 bases in between. This CDR3 is 14 amino acids long. Germline values: CDR1 MNHEY, CDR2 SMNVEV (reference sequence). The CDR3 DNA is TGTGCCAGCAGTCGCTGGACAGGAGGGGACGAGCAGTACTTC. Translation gives CASSRWTGGDEQYF.

This chain connects TRBV4-1 to TRBJ2-3, with 11 bases fitting TRBD2. CDR1 is MGHRA and CDR2 is YSYEKL in the germline V gene. CDR3 length: 15 residues. V lost 0 bases and J lost 5; bases outside the gene matches: 1. CDR3 sequence reads: CASSQDSGRGDTQYF. DNA for the CDR3: TGCGCCAGCAGCCAAGATAGCGGGAGGGGAGATACGCAGTATTTT.

This rearrangement joins TRBV28 to TRBJ1-2, with D perhaps TRBD1 (5 bases). CDR3 length: 11 amino acids. Germline V gene lookup returns CDR1 MDHEN and CDR2 SYDVKM. V was pared by 8 bases and J by 8 bases, with 12 bases between. CDR3 protein: CASQRGRGYTF. The CDR3 nucleotides are TGTGCCAGCCAGAGGGGACGGGGCTACACCTTC.

The rearrangement joins TRBV4-1 to TRBJ2-3, with no clear D. This CDR3 region has 13 residues. Germline lookup yields CDR1 MGHRA and CDR2 YSYEKL. The V gene lost 0 bases and the J gene lost 3 bases, with 4 bases spanning the gap. The CDR3, as DNA: TGCGCCAGCAGCCAAGAATCAACAGATACGCAGTATTTT. Protein sequence: CASSQESTDTQYF.

As DNA, the CDR3 is TGTGCCAGCATGAAACTAGGTGGGTCCTCCTACGAGCAGTACTTC. As protein: CASMKLGGSSYEQYF. The chain links TRBV6-1 to TRBJ2-7; TRBD2 might be the D (5 bases). V gave up 7 bases and J gave up 0 bases, with 16 bases separating them. CDR1 and CDR2 from the germline V gene are MNHNS and SASEGT. The CDR3 contains 15 residues.

The genes are TRBV11-1 and TRBJ1-1; 7 bases are a match to TRBD1. V gave up 6 bases and J gave up 1 base; unmatched junction bases: 5. CDR1 and CDR2 (germline): SGHAT, FQDESV (reference sequence). The CDR3 is 14 amino acids. CDR3 residues: CASSTNRGNTEAFF. CDR3 nucleotides: TGTGCCAGCAGTACAAACAGGGGGAACACTGAAGCTTTCTTT. The full variable domain, completed using reference TRBV11-1 and TRBJ1-1, is EAEVAQSPRYKITEKSQAVAFWCDPISGHATLYWYRQILGQGPELLVQFQDESVVDDSQLPKDRFSAERLKGVDSTLKIQPAELGDSAMYLCASSTNRGNTEAFFGQGTRLTVV.